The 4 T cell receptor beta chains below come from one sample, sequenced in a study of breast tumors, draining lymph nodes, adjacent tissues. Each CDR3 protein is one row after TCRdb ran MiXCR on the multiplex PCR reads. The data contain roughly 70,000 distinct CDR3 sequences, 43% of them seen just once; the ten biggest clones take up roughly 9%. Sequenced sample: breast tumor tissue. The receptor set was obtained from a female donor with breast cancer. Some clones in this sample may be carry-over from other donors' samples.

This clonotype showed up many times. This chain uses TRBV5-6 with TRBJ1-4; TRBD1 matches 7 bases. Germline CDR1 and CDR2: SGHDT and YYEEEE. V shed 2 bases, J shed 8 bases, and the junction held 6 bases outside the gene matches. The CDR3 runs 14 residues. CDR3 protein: CASSFRDRNEKLFF. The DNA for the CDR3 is TGTGCCAGCAGCTTCCGGGACAGAAACGAAAAACTGTTTTTT. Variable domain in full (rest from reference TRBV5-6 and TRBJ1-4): DAGVTQSPTHLIKTRGQQVTLRCSPKSGHDTVSWYQQALGQGPQFIFQYYEEEERQRGNFPDRFSGHQFPNYSSELNVNALLLGDSALYLCASSFRDRNEKLFFGSGTQLSVL.

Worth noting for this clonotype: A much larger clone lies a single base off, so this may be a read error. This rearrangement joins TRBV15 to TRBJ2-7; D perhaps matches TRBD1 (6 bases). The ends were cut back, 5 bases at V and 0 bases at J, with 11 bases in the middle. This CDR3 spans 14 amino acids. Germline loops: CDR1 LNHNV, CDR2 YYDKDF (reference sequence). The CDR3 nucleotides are TGTGCCACCAGCTGGGACACTTCCTCCTACGAGCAGTACTTC. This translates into CATSWDTSSYEQYF.

For the CDR3, the DNA is TGCGCCAGCAGCTTGGCGTCTAGCTTGGCGGATACGCAGTATTTT. Protein: CASSLASSLADTQYF. The V call is TRBV5-1, the J call TRBJ2-3; TRBD2 might be the D (5 bases). This CDR3 has 15 amino acids. Deletions cut 0 bases from V and 6 bases from J, with 14 bases between. CDR1 is SGHRS and CDR2 is YFSETQ in the germline V gene.

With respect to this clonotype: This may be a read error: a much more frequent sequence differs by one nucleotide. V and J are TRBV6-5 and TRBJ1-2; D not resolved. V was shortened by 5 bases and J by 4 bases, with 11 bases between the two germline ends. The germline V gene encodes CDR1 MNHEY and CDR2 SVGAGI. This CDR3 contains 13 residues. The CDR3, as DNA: TGTGCCAGCAGTCCAACAACTCCCTATGGCTACACCTTC. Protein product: CASSPTTPYGYTF.